This TCR beta chain was recorded in a study of T cells in narcolepsy. A word on this clone: Its antigen is still unknown.

General study findings and limits: Blood of same and different patients, but not healthy controls, reportedly held recurring autoreactive clonotypes.

Repertoires were generated with immunoSEQ multiplex PCR, while TCRdb's copy carries only in-frame clones and drops some. The data contain 30,000 to 40,000 clones, roughly nine tenths of them singletons. Sequenced material: CD45RA- memory CD4+ T cells from PBMCs. This clonotype was obtained from a human donor with narcolepsy.

Here the CDR3 reads CASSLAFRGREAFF. The CDR3 bases are TGTGCCAGCAGTTTGGCTTTCAGGGGGCGGGAAGCTTTCTTT. The rearrangement uses TRBV28 and TRBJ1-1; 8 bases map to TRBD1. The germline gives CDR1 MDHEN, CDR2 SYDVKM. After removal of 3 bases from V and 8 bases from J, the junction contained 8 bases not matched to a gene. CDR3 length equals 14 residues.